A single sample is the source of the 3 T cell receptor beta chains below, sequenced in a study of blood T cell repertoires in COVID-19. Generated by immunoSEQ multiplex PCR, the TCRdb table keeps only in-frame clones and is missing some. The top ten clones hold approximately 1% of a sample with around 380,000 clones, about four fifths of them seen once. Sequencing was performed on peripheral blood. All receptors come from a human donor with acute or convalescent COVID-19. The donor label of this sample is uncertain.

As regards this clone: Additional DNA sequences in this sample encode the identical CDR3. The chain has TRBV18 and TRBJ2-7; the D gene is possibly TRBD1 (5 bases). The CDR3 length is 13 residues. The ends were cut back, 6 bases at V and 4 bases at J, with 13 bases in the middle. Per the germline V gene, CDR1 is KGHSH and CDR2 is LQKENI. The CDR3 bases are TGTGCCAGCTCCCCAGACCAGGGTTACGAGCAGTACTTC. This encodes CASSPDQGYEQYF.

V is TRBV4-2 and J is TRBJ2-3; TRBD2 aligns across 9 bases. The CDR3 covers 17 residues. The germline CDR1 and CDR2 sequences are LGHNA and YNFKEQ. The trim removed 0 bases at V and 5 bases at J, leaving 9 bases unmatched. The CDR3 region has the DNA TGTGCCAGCAGCCAAGACCGCGGCGGGGGGGCTTTAGATACGCAGTATTTT. Translation gives CASSQDRGGGALDTQYF.

J is TRBJ1-2 and V is TRBV5-1; TRBD1 matches 8 bases. With 3 bases clipped from V and 4 bases from J, the junction kept 5 bases outside the gene matches. The CDR3 is made up of 14 amino acids. The germline gives CDR1 SGHRS, CDR2 YFSETQ. The CDR3 DNA follows: TGCGCCAGCAGCTCAGGGGACAGGAGCTATGGCTACACCTTC. This codes for CASSSGDRSYGYTF. Using reference TRBV5-1 and TRBJ1-2 for the parts outside the CDR3, the full variable domain is KAGVTQTPRYLIKTRGQQVTLSCSPISGHRSVSWYQQTPGQGLQFLFEYFSETQRNKGNFPGRFSGRQFSNSRSEMNVSTLELGDSALYLCASSSGDRSYGYTFGSGTRLTVV.